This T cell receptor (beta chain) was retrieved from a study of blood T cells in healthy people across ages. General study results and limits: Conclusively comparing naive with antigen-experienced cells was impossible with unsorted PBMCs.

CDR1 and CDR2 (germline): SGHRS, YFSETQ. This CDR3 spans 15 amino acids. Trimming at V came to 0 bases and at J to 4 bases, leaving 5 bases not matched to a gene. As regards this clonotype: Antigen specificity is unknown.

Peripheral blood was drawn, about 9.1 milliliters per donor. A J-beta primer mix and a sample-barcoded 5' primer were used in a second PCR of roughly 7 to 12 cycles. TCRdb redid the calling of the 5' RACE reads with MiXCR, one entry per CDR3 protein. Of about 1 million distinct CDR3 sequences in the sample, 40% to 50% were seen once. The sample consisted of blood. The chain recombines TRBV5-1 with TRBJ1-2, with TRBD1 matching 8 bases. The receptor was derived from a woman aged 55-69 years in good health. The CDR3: CASSLGDRGIYGYTF. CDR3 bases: TGCGCCAGCAGCTTGGGAGACAGGGGTATCTATGGCTACACCTTC.